This TCR beta chain stems from a study of T cells after posttransplantation cyclophosphamide. Study-wide results and limits: Recipient CMV seropositivity and CMV reactivation strongly tracked TRB clonality.

Only in-frame clones appear in the TCRdb table, and some are missing; sequencing was by immunoSEQ multiplex PCR. The profile covers some 35,000 clones, none occurring a single time. Germline CDR1 is MRHNA and CDR2 is SNTAGT. V lost 11 bases and J lost 7, with 27 bases in between. The CDR3 loop spans 15 amino acids. In regard to this clone: The target antigen is unknown.

The source is a young man in good health and a related stem cell transplant donor. V gene TRBV6-4 combines with J gene TRBJ2-7; D is possibly TRBD2 (5 bases). What was sequenced was PBMCs. The CDR3 sequence is CAGEGASIEVAEQYF. Here the CDR3 DNA reads TGTGCCGGTGAGGGTGCGTCCATCGAAGTTGCGGAGCAGTACTTC.